These 20 T cell receptor beta chains originate from one sample sequenced in a study of cytomegalovirus exposure and HLA in healthy donors. The PCR was carried out with 60 Vbeta primers and 13 Jbeta primers. The data were produced by immunoSEQ multiplex PCR, yet TCRdb's version contains in-frame clones alone and is incomplete. Here the sample spans about 160,000 clones, 84% being singletons. The sample was PBMCs. These TCRs come from a man younger than 45 in good health and CMV-seronegative.

The gene calls are TRBV6-1 and TRBJ2-3; 11 nucleotides agree with TRBD2. From germline, CDR1 is MNHNS and CDR2 SASEGT. The V and J ends lost 7 bases and 6 bases, in that order; junction bases with no gene match: 9. This CDR3 spans 15 amino acids. CDR3 sequence: CASNLLAGGLDTQYF. Here the CDR3 DNA reads TGTGCCAGCAATCTTCTAGCGGGGGGCTTGGATACGCAGTATTTT.

The V and J genes are TRBV10-1 and TRBJ2-3; 7 bases align to TRBD2. Germline V gene data show CDR1 as WNHNN and CDR2 as SYGVQD (reference sequence). The J segment lost 4 bases and the V segment lost 3 bases, leaving 4 bases of the junction unmatched. This CDR3 spans 14 amino acids. Here the CDR3 reads CASSDRLAADTQYF. The CDR3 DNA reads TGCGCCAGCAGTGACAGACTAGCAGCAGATACGCAGTATTTT.

The chain has TRBV7-8 and TRBJ2-1; D not resolved. The CDR3 is 13 amino acids. V gave up 0 bases and J gave up 10 bases, with 10 bases separating them. The germline V gene has CDR1 SGHVS and CDR2 FQNEAQ. The chain's CDR3 is CASSLATSREQFF. The CDR3 coding sequence is TGTGCCAGCAGCTTAGCCACGAGCCGGGAGCAGTTCTTC.

The rearrangement links TRBV2 to TRBJ1-1, with TRBD1 matching over 8 bases. The CDR3 length is 14 residues. Looked up from germline, CDR1 is SNHLY and CDR2 is FYNNEI. Losses at the gene ends were 4 bases for V and 3 bases for J; bases not matched to a gene: 4. The CDR3 region has the DNA TGTGCCAGCAGTGGACAGGGGTCGGACACTGAAGCTTTCTTT. Translation: CASSGQGSDTEAFF.

The chain recombines TRBV9 with TRBJ1-1, with 7 bases fitting TRBD1. The CDR3 extends over 15 amino acids. Germline V CDR1 and CDR2: SGDLS, YYNGEE. The ends lost 4 bases at V and 6 bases at J; junction bases unmatched: 12. As DNA, the CDR3 is TGTGCCAGCAGCAGTGCAGGGCAGGGGGTTGCTGAAGCTTTCTTT. Amino acid sequence: CASSSAGQGVAEAFF.

The genes are TRBV10-3 and TRBJ2-2; 8 positions agree with TRBD1. This CDR3 is built from 15 residues. Germline CDR1 is ENHRY and CDR2 is SYGVKD. V gave up 3 bases and J gave up 5 bases; unmatched junction bases: 5. The CDR3: CAISDTGGVTGELFF. The CDR3 DNA follows: TGTGCCATCAGTGATACAGGGGGAGTTACCGGGGAGCTGTTTTTT.

The chain couples TRBV4-2 to TRBJ2-5; D may be TRBD1 (6 bases). The germline gives CDR1 LGHNA, CDR2 YNFKEQ. Trimming cost V 4 bases and J 1 base, with 10 bases left between them. This CDR3 is 14 amino acids long. This CDR3 reads CASSRLDSQETQYF. As DNA, the CDR3 is TGTGCCAGCAGCCGTCTGGACAGCCAAGAGACCCAGTACTTC.

The chain links TRBV29-1 to TRBJ2-5; TRBD1 matches at 7 bases. The CDR3 is made up of 11 amino acids. The J segment lost 4 bases and the V segment lost 7 bases, leaving 3 bases of the junction unmatched. The germline V gene encodes CDR1 SQVTM and CDR2 ANQGSEA. Written as DNA, the CDR3 is TGCAGCGCCACAGGGGTAGAGACCCAGTACTTC. This codes for CSATGVETQYF.

V and J are TRBV7-8 and TRBJ2-7; D is perhaps TRBD2 (5 bases). The germline V gene has CDR1 SGHVS and CDR2 FQNEAQ. V was trimmed by 1 base and J by 4 bases, leaving 14 bases between them. The CDR3 runs 15 residues. The CDR3 DNA reads TGTGCCAGCAGCTTAGATCGGACTGGCTCGTACGAGCAGTACTTC. Amino acid sequence: CASSLDRTGSYEQYF.

The gene calls are TRBV18 and TRBJ2-7; maybe TRBD1 (5 bases). Trimming shortened V by 2 bases and J by 0 bases, and 14 bases separated the two germline ends. The germline CDR1 and CDR2 sequences are KGHSH and LQKENI. CDR3 length: 16 amino acids. Here the CDR3 reads CASSPSIAGYSYEQYF. CDR3 in DNA: TGTGCCAGCTCACCAAGCATCGCAGGGTACTCCTACGAGCAGTACTTC.

The rearrangement links TRBV5-4 to TRBJ2-3; a weak D match, TRBD1 (6 bases). Germline V gene sequence: CDR1 SGHNT, CDR2 YYREEE (reference sequence). Trimming took off 0 bases at V and 1 base at J, with 9 bases between the two ends. The CDR3 covers 15 residues. The CDR3 DNA is TGTGCCAGCAGCTTGGAGGCAGGGGGCACAGATACGCAGTATTTT. This sequence encodes CASSLEAGGTDTQYF.

This clone was seen once. The gene calls are TRBV6-5 and TRBJ1-6; 9 bases agree with TRBD1. The CDR3 totals 13 residues. Germline V lookup: CDR1 MNHEY, CDR2 SVGAGI. With 3 bases clipped from V and 13 bases from J, the junction kept 4 bases outside the gene matches. CDR3 sequence reads: CASSYGTGSPLHF. The CDR3 region has the DNA TGTGCCAGCAGTTATGGGACAGGGTCTCCCCTCCACTTT.

V gene TRBV29-1 combines with J gene TRBJ1-2, with D maybe TRBD1 (5 bases). CDR1 is SQVTM, CDR2 ANQGSEA, per germline. The CDR3 loop spans 16 amino acids. V was clipped by 6 bases and J by 6 bases, with 26 bases between them. The CDR3 coding sequence is TGCAGCGTCGCTCTCCCCGGGACCACCTCGGGGGATGGCTACACCTTC. It is translated as CSVALPGTTSGDGYTF. Combining the CDR3 with reference TRBV29-1 and TRBJ1-2 gives the whole variable domain SAVISQKPSRDICQRGTSLTIQCQVDSQVTMMFWYRQQPGQSLTLIATANQGSEATYESGFVIDKFPISRPNLTFSTLTVSNMSPEDSSIYLCSVALPGTTSGDGYTFGSGTRLTVV.

The sample holds a few counts of this clone. The rearrangement joins TRBV14 to TRBJ2-7; 8 bases agree with TRBD2. This CDR3 has 20 residues. J was trimmed by 4 bases and V by 0 bases; bases with no gene match: 20. Germline CDR1 is SGHDN and CDR2 is FVKESK. The CDR3 nucleotides are TGTGCCAGCAGCCAAGAAAGTAACGCTGGGAGGCTAGCGGGTTTATACGAGCAGTACTTC. Residues: CASSQESNAGRLAGLYEQYF.

The chain recombines TRBV30 with TRBJ2-1, with TRBD2 identical over 10 bases. Per germline, CDR1 GTSNPN and CDR2 SVGIG (reference sequence). This CDR3 has 16 residues. J gave up 3 bases and V 0 bases, and 5 bases lay outside the gene matches. The CDR3 spells CAWSVETSGFYNEQFF. CDR3 nucleotides: TGTGCCTGGAGTGTAGAGACTAGCGGGTTCTACAATGAGCAGTTCTTC.

Of note for this clone: The sample holds other DNA sequences that translate to the same CDR3. The rearrangement uses TRBV5-1 and TRBJ1-5, with TRBD1 identical over 9 bases. Germline CDR1 is SGHRS and CDR2 is YFSETQ. The CDR3 sequence is 14 residues long. The V and J ends lost 5 bases and 4 bases, in that order; junction bases with no gene match: 4. Here the CDR3 DNA reads TGCGCCAGCAGTTTTGGGACAGGGAATCAGCCCCAGCATTTT. This sequence encodes CASSFGTGNQPQHF.

The chain carries TRBV5-1 and TRBJ1-6; D gene ambiguous. The CDR3 length is 14 residues. CDR1 is SGHRS and CDR2 is YFSETQ in the germline V gene. V was pared by 5 bases and J by 4 bases, with 10 bases between. Here the CDR3 DNA reads TGCGCCAGCAGATGGACTCATTATAATTCACCCCTCCACTTT. Its translation is CASRWTHYNSPLHF.

V is TRBV7-2 and J is TRBJ1-2; a possible D gene is TRBD1 (6 bases). Trimming left V 6 bases short and J 4 bases short, with 21 bases between. This CDR3 region has 16 residues. Germline V CDR1 and CDR2: SGHTA, FQGNSA. CDR3 nucleotides: TGTGCCAGCAGTCTAAGTACAGGGACCCTAGGCTATGGCTACACCTTC. Translated, it gives CASSLSTGTLGYGYTF.

This clone was observed a handful of times. The genes are TRBV4-2 and TRBJ2-7; D is perhaps TRBD2 (5 bases). The CDR3 totals 16 residues. Germline-derived CDR1 and CDR2 are LGHNA and YNFKEQ. V was trimmed by 0 bases and J by 3 bases, leaving 15 bases between them. CDR3 amino acids: CASSQDSGGPHYEQYF. Here the CDR3 DNA reads TGTGCCAGCAGCCAAGATTCAGGAGGCCCCCACTACGAGCAGTACTTC.

A few counts support this clone. The chain employs TRBV4-1 and TRBJ2-2, with 7 bases fitting TRBD2. V was clipped by 0 bases and J by 1 base; unmatched bases: 5. The CDR3 spans 17 residues. From germline, CDR1 is MGHRA and CDR2 YSYEKL. The DNA of the CDR3 is TGCGCCAGCAGCCAAGATCCGGGGAGGGGGAACACCGGGGAGCTGTTTTTT. Protein sequence: CASSQDPGRGNTGELFF.